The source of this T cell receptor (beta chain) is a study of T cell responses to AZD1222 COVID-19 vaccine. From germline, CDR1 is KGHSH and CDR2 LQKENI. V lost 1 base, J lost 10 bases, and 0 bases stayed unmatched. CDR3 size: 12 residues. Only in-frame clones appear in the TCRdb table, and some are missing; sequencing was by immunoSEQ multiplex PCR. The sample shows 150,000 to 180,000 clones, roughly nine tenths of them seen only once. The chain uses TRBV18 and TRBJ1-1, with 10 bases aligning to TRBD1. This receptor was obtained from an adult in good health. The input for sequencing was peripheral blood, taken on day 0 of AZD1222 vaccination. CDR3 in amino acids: CASSPRTGGAFF. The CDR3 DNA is TGTGCCAGCTCACCACGGACAGGGGGAGCTTTCTTT.